The 2 T cell receptor beta chains in this list originate from one sample, sequenced in a study of follicular helper T cells after annual influenza vaccination. Here immunoSEQ multiplex PCR was the method, and the copy in TCRdb shows in-frame clones only, minus some. This table has some 9,300 clones, 65% to 85% appearing once. The time point here: 2015-2016 season, 7 days after influenza vaccination. The sequenced sample was CXCR5+ CD38- circulating T follicular helper cells from blood, obtained 7 days after influenza vaccination. The subset: circulating Tfh, non-naive CD4+CXCR5+PD-1+ (ICOS+CD38+ or ICOS-CD38-). All receptors come from an adult who received the influenza vaccine.

The rearrangement links TRBV5-1 to TRBJ2-7, with 9 nucleotides matching TRBD1. Trimming at V came to 4 bases and at J to 5 bases, leaving 4 bases not matched to a gene. This CDR3 has 13 residues. Germline CDR1 SGHRS, CDR2 YFSETQ. For the CDR3, the DNA is TGCGCCAGCAGCCGGGACAGGGAGGACGAGCAGTACTTC. This codes for CASSRDREDEQYF.

The chain has TRBV30 and TRBJ1-4; D is undetermined. The V end lost 5 bases, the J end lost 7 bases, and 14 bases lay between the germline ends. This CDR3 is 13 amino acids long. Germline V gene sequence: CDR1 GTSNPN, CDR2 SVGIG (reference sequence). The CDR3 DNA is TGTGCCTGGGGCCAATACTCGGGTGAAAAACTGTTTTTT. Its protein product is CAWGQYSGEKLFF. Supplemented by reference TRBV30 and TRBJ1-4, the full variable domain reads SQTIHQWPATLVQPVGSPLSLECTVEGTSNPNLYWYRQAAGRGLQLLFYSVGIGQISSEVPQNLSASRPQDRQFILSSKKLLLSDSGFYLCAWGQYSGEKLFFGSGTQLSVL.